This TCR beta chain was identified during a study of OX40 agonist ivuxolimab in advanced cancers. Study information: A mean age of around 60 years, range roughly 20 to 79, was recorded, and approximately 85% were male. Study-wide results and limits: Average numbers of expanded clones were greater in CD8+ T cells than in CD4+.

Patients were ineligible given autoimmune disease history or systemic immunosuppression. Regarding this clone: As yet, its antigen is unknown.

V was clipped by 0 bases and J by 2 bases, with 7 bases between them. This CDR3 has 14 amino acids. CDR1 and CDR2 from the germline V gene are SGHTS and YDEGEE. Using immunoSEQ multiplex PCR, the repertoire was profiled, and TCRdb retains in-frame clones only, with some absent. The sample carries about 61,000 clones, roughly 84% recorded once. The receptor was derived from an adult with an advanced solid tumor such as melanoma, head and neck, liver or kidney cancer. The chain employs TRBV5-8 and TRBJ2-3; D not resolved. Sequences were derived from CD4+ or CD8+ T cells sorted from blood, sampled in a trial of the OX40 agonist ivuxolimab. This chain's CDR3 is CASSLDRATDTQYF. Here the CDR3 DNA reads TGTGCCAGCAGCTTGGACCGAGCCACAGATACGCAGTATTTT.